These 18 T cell receptor beta chains were all obtained from the same sample, sequenced in a study of T cells in Graves' hyperthyroidism and ophthalmopathy. Authors of the study amplified TCR beta CDR3 regions from RNA transcripts. HTBI primers drove first-round RT-PCR of the TCR CDR3. One entry per CDR3 protein, called by TCRdb with MiXCR from the multiplex PCR reads. The sample yields approximately 500,000 distinct CDR3 sequences, 40% to 55% seen once. The specimen was peripheral blood or thyroid tissue (not recorded which). These receptor sequences come from a woman between 18 and 30 years old with Graves' hyperthyroidism.

The chain employs TRBV7-8 and TRBJ2-3; D call uncertain. CDR3 length: 13 amino acids. Germline CDR1 is SGHVS and CDR2 is FQNEAQ. The V and J ends lost 3 bases and 2 bases respectively, with 6 bases between them. The chain's CDR3 is CASSFTYTDTQYF. The CDR3 DNA reads as TGTGCCAGCAGCTTTACGTACACAGATACGCAGTATTTT.

To note about this clonotype: The junction shows a germline mismatch at one end, possibly a read error. This rearrangement joins TRBV5-5 to TRBJ2-7; D perhaps matches TRBD2 (6 bases). Germline V gives CDR1 SGHKS, CDR2 YYEKEE (reference sequence). This CDR3 contains 14 residues. The CDR3 region has the DNA TGTGCCTGCAGCTACGCCGGGACTGGCTACGAGCAGTACTTC. Its protein product is CACSYAGTGYEQYF. The full variable domain, completed using reference TRBV5-5 and TRBJ2-7, is DAGVTQSPTHLIKTRGQQVTLRCSPISGHKSVSWYQQVLGQGPQFIFQYYEKEERGRGNFPDRFSARQFPNYSSELNVNALLLGDSALYLCACSYAGTGYEQYFGPGTRLTVT.

This clonotype showed up just once. The chain couples TRBV7-9 to TRBJ2-5; 9 nucleotides match TRBD2. V shed 2 bases and J 5 bases; nucleotides not matched to a gene: 18. This CDR3 comprises 19 residues. The germline gives CDR1 SEHNR, CDR2 FQNEAQ (reference sequence). The CDR3: CASSLYPAWREGYNETQYF. The DNA of the CDR3 is TGTGCCAGCAGCTTATACCCGGCCTGGCGGGAGGGTTACAATGAGACCCAGTACTTC. Full variable domain (missing parts from reference TRBV7-9 and TRBJ2-5): DTGVSQNPRHKITKRGQNVTFRCDPISEHNRLYWYRQTLGQGPEFLTYFQNEAQLEKSRLLSDRFSAERPKGSFSTLEIQRTEQGDSAMYLCASSLYPAWREGYNETQYFGPGTRLLVL.

As regards this clonotype: Possible read error: a much larger clone is one base away. The chain links TRBV7-2 to TRBJ2-5; D gene ambiguous. The CDR3 loop spans 20 amino acids. V lost 5 bases, J lost 2 bases, and 30 bases lay in between. Looked up from germline, CDR1 is SGHTA and CDR2 is FQGNSA. The CDR3 spells CASSAWSTVILGTEQETQYF. The CDR3 region has the DNA TGTGCCAGCAGCGCCTGGTCGACGGTAATACTGGGTACAGAGCAAGAGACCCAGTACTTC.

To note about this clonotype: A much larger clone differs from this one at a single base, so this may be a read error. V is TRBV3-1 and J is TRBJ2-7, with D perhaps matching TRBD2 (6 bases). Germline V gene data show CDR1 as LGHDT and CDR2 as YNNKEL (reference sequence). The CDR3 length is 13 residues. Here the CDR3 reads CARSHGRWDEQYF. In nucleotides, the CDR3 is TGTGCCCGCAGCCACGGGAGATGGGACGAGCAGTACTTC.

This clonotype was counted only a few times. The chain combines TRBV20-1 with TRBJ2-3; D not resolved. The CDR3 is 12 residues long. Trimming cost V 4 bases and J 2 bases, with 7 bases left between them. Germline CDR1 and CDR2: DFQATT and SNEGSKA (reference sequence). Here the CDR3 DNA reads TGCAGTGCTACCACCCCCACAGATACGCAGTATTTT. It yields the protein CSATTPTDTQYF.

This clonotype was counted many times. The genes are TRBV7-2 and TRBJ1-1, with D perhaps matching TRBD1 (6 bases). Trimming left V 5 bases short and J 0 bases short, with 16 bases between. The CDR3 length is 16 residues. Germline V gives CDR1 SGHTA, CDR2 FQGNSA. The CDR3 sequence: CASSLGAGNMNTEAFF. The CDR3 nucleotides read TGTGCCAGCAGCCTGGGGGCTGGAAACATGAACACTGAAGCTTTCTTT.

A note on this clonotype: A much more abundant neighbour one base away suggests this may be a read error. DNA for the CDR3: TGTGCCAGCAGTGAAGCGGGAAGGAGGACCCCCGGCCGGATTGTGGAGTCCCAGTACTTC. Residues: CASSEAGRRTPGRIVESQYF. The J gene is TRBJ2-5, the V gene TRBV6-1, with a weak D call TRBD2 (5 bases). Trimming left V 0 bases short and J 9 bases short, with 32 bases between. The germline CDR1 and CDR2 sequences are MNHNS and SASEGT. The CDR3 runs 20 residues.

In the case of this clonotype: A read error may produce the germline difference seen at one junction end. The rearrangement joins TRBV7-7 to TRBJ2-5; D gene ambiguous. This CDR3 contains 15 residues. CDR1 and CDR2 (germline): SSHAT, FNYEAQ (reference sequence). This chain's CDR3 is CASSVDGDPLETQYF. DNA for the CDR3: TGTGCTAGCAGCGTTGACGGCGATCCCCTTGAGACCCAGTACTTC.

This chain joins TRBV6-1 and TRBJ2-7; 9 nucleotides align to TRBD2. CDR3 length equals 15 residues. V was pared by 2 bases and J by 5 bases, with 7 bases of the junction left unmatched. CDR1 and CDR2 (germline): MNHNS, SASEGT. In DNA form, the CDR3 reads TGTGCCAGCAGTGAAATAGCGGGAGATGTCCACGAGCAGTACTTC. Translation: CASSEIAGDVHEQYF.

V is TRBV19 and J is TRBJ1-4; perhaps TRBD1 as D (5 bases). Per germline, CDR1 LNHDA and CDR2 SQIVND (reference sequence). Trimming pared 7 bases from V and 3 bases from J, leaving 12 bases between. This CDR3 is 14 amino acids long. CDR3: CASTPWGSNEKLFF. The CDR3 coding sequence is TGTGCCAGTACCCCATGGGGCTCTAATGAAAAACTGTTTTTT.

The chain is built from TRBV7-4 and TRBJ1-1, with 10 bases fitting TRBD1. Germline CDR1 and CDR2: SGHVT and SQSDAQ. The CDR3 is 14 residues long. J lost 3 bases, V lost 8 bases, and 6 bases had no gene match. The CDR3 DNA is TGTGCCAGCGCCCTAGGGACAGGGGACACTGAAGCTTTCTTT. It specifies CASALGTGDTEAFF. Full variable domain (outside the CDR3, taken from reference TRBV7-4 and TRBJ1-1): GAGVSQSPRYKVAKRGRDVALRCDSISGHVTLYWYRQTLGQGSEVLTYSQSDAQRDKSGRPSGRFSAERPERSVSTLKIQRTEQGDSAVYLCASALGTGDTEAFFGQGTRLTVV.

Of note for this clonotype: A much larger clone sits a single nucleotide away, making a read error possible. The chain uses TRBV19 and TRBJ2-2; the match to TRBD1 covers 8 bases. The germline gives CDR1 LNHDA, CDR2 SQIVND (reference sequence). CDR3 length: 14 amino acids. The CDR3 bases are TGTGCCAGTAGTTACAGGGGGTGGACCGGGGAGCTGGTTTTT. Its translation is CASSYRGWTGELVF.

This clonotype was seen repeatedly, ten times or more. The chain links TRBV7-8 to TRBJ1-4, with D unclear. The CDR3 loop spans 17 amino acids. CDR1 SGHVS and CDR2 FQNEAQ come from the germline V gene. With 1 base removed from V and 0 bases from J, the gap between germline ends came to 12 bases. The CDR3 sequence is CASSLVRAAATNEKLFF. The DNA for the CDR3 is TGTGCCAGCAGCTTAGTAAGGGCAGCCGCAACTAATGAAAAACTGTTTTTT.

This clonotype was counted ten times or more. The chain carries TRBV24-1 and TRBJ2-2; perhaps TRBD2 as D (6 bases). V lost 9 bases to trimming and J lost 4 bases, with 23 bases between them. The CDR3 totals 17 residues. Per the germline V gene, CDR1 is KGHDR and CDR2 is SFDVKD. CDR3 bases: TGTGCCACCTCCCGAGGAGGGGCCGGGATCGTCACCGGGGAGCTGTTTTTT. Translating it yields CATSRGGAGIVTGELFF.

A few counts support this clonotype. V gene TRBV27 combines with J gene TRBJ1-4, with D uncertain. CDR1 MNHEY and CDR2 SMNVEV come from the germline V gene (reference sequence). V lost 3 bases to trimming and J lost 5 bases, with 13 bases between them. There are 15 residues in the CDR3. CDR3 DNA: TGTGCCAGCAGTTTGGCCGGGTCCGAAAATGAAAAACTGTTTTTT. Translating gives CASSLAGSENEKLFF.

This clonotype appeared many times. In nucleotides, the CDR3 is TGTGCCAGTAGTCACATGACAGGGTTCGGGCACCATTTT. Protein sequence: CASSHMTGFGHHF. The chain has TRBV19 and TRBJ1-5; 7 bases fit TRBD1. The germline CDR1 and CDR2 sequences are LNHDA and SQIVND (reference sequence). With 5 bases clipped from V and 16 bases from J, the junction kept 14 bases outside the gene matches. The CDR3 has 13 residues.

On this clonotype: A much larger clone sits a single nucleotide away, making a read error possible. The CDR3 DNA is TGTGCCAGCAGCTCCGGGCAGGGGACGGTTGGAACCACCATATATTTT. It is translated as CASSSGQGTVGTTIYF. The rearrangement uses TRBV7-9 and TRBJ1-3; weak D call: TRBD1 (6 bases). The length of the CDR3 is 16 residues. Looked up from germline, CDR1 is SEHNR and CDR2 is FQNEAQ (reference sequence).